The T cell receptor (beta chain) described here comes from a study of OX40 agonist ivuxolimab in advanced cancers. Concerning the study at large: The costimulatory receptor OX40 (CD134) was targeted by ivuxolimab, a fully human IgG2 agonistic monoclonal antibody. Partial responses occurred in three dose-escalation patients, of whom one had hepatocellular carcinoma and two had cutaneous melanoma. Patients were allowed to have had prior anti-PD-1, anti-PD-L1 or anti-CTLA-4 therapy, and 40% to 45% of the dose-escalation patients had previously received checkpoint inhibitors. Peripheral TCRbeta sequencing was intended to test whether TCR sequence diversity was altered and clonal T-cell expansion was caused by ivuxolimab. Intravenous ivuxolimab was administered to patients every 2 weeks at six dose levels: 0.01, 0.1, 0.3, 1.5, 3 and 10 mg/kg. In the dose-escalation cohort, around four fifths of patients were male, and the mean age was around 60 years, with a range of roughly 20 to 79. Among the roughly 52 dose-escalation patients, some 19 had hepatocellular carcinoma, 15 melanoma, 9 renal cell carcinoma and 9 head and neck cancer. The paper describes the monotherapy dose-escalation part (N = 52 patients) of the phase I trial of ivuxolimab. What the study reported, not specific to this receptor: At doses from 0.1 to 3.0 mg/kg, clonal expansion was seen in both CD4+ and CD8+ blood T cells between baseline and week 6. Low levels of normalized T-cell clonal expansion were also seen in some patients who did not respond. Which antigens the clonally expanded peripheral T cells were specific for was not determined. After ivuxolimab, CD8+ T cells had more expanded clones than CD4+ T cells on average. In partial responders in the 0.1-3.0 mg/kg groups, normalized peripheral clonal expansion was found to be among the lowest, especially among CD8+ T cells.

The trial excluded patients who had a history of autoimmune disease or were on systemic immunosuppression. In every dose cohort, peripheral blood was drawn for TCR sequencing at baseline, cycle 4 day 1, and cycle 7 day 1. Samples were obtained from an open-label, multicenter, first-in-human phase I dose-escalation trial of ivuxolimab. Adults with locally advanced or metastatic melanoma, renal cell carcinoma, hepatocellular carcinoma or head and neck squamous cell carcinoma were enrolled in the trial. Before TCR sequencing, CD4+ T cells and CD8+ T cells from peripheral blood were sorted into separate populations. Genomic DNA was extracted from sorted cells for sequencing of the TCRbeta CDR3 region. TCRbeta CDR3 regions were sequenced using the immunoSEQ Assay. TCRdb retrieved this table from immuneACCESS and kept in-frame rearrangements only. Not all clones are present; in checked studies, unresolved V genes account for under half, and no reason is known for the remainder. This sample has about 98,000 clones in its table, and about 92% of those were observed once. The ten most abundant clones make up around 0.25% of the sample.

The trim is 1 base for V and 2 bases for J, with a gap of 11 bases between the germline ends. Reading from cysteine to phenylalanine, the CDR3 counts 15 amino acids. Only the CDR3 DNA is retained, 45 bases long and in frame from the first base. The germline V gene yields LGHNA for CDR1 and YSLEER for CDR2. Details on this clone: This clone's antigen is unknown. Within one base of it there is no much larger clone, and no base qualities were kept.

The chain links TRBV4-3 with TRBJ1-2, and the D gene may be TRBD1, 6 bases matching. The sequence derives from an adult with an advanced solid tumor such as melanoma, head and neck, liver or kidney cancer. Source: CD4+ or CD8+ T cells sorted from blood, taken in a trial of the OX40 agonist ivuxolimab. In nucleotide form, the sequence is TGCGCCAGCAGCCAAGTCGCAGGGGCGAACTATGGCTACACCTTC. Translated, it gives CASSQVAGANYGYTF.